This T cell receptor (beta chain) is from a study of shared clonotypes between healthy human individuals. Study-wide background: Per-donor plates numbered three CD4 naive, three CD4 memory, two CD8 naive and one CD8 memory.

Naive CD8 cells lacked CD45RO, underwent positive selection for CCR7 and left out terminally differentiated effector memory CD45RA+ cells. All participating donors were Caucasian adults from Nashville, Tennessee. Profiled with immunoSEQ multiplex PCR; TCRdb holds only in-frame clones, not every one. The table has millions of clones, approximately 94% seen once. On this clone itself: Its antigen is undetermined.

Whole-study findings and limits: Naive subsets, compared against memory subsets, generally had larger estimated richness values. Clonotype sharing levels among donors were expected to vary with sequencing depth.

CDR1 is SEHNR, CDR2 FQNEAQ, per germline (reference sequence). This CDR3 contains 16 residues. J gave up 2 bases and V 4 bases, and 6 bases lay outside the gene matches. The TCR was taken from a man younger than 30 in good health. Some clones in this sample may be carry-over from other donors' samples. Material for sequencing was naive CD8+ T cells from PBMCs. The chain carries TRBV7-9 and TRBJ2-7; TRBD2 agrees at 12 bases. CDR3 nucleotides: TGTGCCAGCAGCTCAAGGACTAGCGGGACGACCTACGAGCAGTACTTC. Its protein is CASSSRTSGTTYEQYF.